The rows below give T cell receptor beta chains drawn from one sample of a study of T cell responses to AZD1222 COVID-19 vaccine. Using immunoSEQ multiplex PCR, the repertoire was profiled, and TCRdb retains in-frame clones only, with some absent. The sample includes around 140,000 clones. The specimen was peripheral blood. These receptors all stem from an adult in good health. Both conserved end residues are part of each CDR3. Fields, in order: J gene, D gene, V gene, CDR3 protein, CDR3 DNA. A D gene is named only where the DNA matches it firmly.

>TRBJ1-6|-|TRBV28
CASTRTPYNSPLHF
TGTGCCAGCACCAGGACACCCTATAATTCACCCCTCCACTTT
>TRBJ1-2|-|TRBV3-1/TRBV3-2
CASSQDMTVPNYGYTF
TGTGCCAGCAGCCAAGATATGACGGTTCCTAACTATGGCTACACCTTC
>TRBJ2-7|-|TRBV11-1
CASSTQGYGAGREQYF
TGTGCCAGCAGCACCCAAGGGTACGGGGCTGGAAGGGAGCAGTACTTC
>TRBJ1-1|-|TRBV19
CASSLQGMNTEAFF
TGTGCCAGTAGCCTACAGGGAATGAACACTGAAGCTTTCTTT
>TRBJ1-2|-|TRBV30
CAWSPPGGLPNYGYTF
TGTGCCTGGAGCCCTCCCGGGGGGCTCCCTAACTATGGCTACACCTTC
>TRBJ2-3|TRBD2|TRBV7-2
CASSSSGGSTDTQYF
TGTGCCAGCAGCTCAAGCGGGGGAAGCACAGATACGCAGTATTTT
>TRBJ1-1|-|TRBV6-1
CASSERRGFADENTEAFF
TGTGCCAGCAGTGAAAGGAGAGGGTTCGCGGATGAGAACACTGAAGCTTTCTTT
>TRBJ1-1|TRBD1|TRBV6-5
CASSSSSTGSAFF
TGTGCCAGCAGTTCCTCCTCGACAGGGAGTGCTTTCTTT
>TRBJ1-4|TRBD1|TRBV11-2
CASSRDRDEKLFF
TGTGCCAGCAGTAGAGACAGGGATGAAAAACTGTTTTTT
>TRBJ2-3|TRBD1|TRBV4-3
CASSPQTGTTDTQYF
TGCGCCAGCAGCCCCCAGACAGGGACCACAGATACGCAGTATTTT
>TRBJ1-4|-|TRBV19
CASSMGVVGEKLFF
TGTGCCAGTAGTATGGGGGTAGTAGGGGAAAAACTGTTTTTT
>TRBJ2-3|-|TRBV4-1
CASSQSPSLGPTDTQYF
TGCGCCAGCAGCCAAAGCCCCTCGCTGGGACCGACAGATACGCAGTATTTT
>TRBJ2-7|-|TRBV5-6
CASSLTHPATYEQYF
TGTGCCAGCAGCTTGACCCACCCGGCCACCTACGAGCAGTACTTC
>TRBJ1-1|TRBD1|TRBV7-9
CASSLGGWGQGSEAFF
TGTGCCAGCAGCTTAGGAGGATGGGGACAGGGCTCGGAAGCTTTCTTT
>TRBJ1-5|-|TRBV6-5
CASSYDRYQPQHF
TGTGCCAGCAGTTACGACAGATATCAGCCCCAGCATTTT
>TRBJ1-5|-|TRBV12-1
CASSPHRGRRLKQPQHF
TGTGCCAGCAGCCCCCACAGGGGGCGACGCCTTAAACAGCCCCAGCATTTT
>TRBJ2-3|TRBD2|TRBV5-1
CASSSDSRGLAGGQSVDTQYF
TGCGCCAGCAGCTCAGACTCCCGGGGACTAGCGGGGGGGCAGTCAGTAGATACGCAGTATTTT
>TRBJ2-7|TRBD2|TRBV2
CASGGGWQGEQYF
TGTGCCAGCGGGGGGGGTTGGCAGGGTGAGCAGTACTTC
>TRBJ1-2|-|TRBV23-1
CASSQVREGGYTF
TGCGCCAGCAGTCAGGTCAGGGAGGGTGGCTACACCTTC
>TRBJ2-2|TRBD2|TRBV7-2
CASRTGTGGVGELFF
TGTGCCAGCAGGACCGGGACCGGGGGGGTCGGGGAGCTGTTTTTT
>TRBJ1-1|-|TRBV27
CASSLWDENTEAFF
TGTGCCAGCAGTTTATGGGACGAAAACACTGAAGCTTTCTTT
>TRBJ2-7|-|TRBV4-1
CASSHSGGGATEQYF
TGCGCCAGCAGCCACTCCGGGGGCGGGGCAACCGAGCAGTACTTC
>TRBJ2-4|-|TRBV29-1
CSVLQGKNIQYF
TGCAGCGTTCTTCAGGGTAAAAACATTCAGTACTTC
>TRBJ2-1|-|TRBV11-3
CASSSDSSYNEQFF
TGTGCCAGCAGCTCCGACAGCTCCTACAATGAGCAGTTCTTC
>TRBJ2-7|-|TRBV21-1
CASSKTSGASYEQYF
TGTGCCAGCAGCAAAACCTCCGGGGCCTCCTACGAGCAGTACTTC
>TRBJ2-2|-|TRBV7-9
CASSLGMTGNTGELFF
TGTGCCAGCAGCTTAGGGATGACAGGGAACACCGGGGAGCTGTTTTTT
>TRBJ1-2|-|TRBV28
CASSLGGSGRSYGYTF
TGTGCCAGCAGTTTAGGGGGGTCCGGGCGGAGCTATGGCTACACCTTC
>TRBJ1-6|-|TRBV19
CASSPDPYDGNSPLHF
TGTGCCAGTAGCCCCGACCCTTATGATGGGAATTCACCCCTCCACTTT
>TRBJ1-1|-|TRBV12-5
CASGLVRGTEAFF
TGTGCTAGTGGTTTGGTACGTGGCACTGAAGCTTTCTTT
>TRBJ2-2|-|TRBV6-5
CASTHGGPNTGELFF
TGTGCCAGCACCCACGGGGGGCCGAACACCGGGGAGCTGTTTTTT
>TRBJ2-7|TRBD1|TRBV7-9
CASSFPGTGLSYEQYF
TGTGCCAGCAGCTTCCCCGGGACAGGGCTAAGCTACGAGCAGTACTTC
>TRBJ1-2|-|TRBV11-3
CASSSGRVYGYTF
TGTGCCAGCAGCTCGGGGCGGGTCTATGGCTACACCTTC
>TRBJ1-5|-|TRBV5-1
CASSRGTGDQPQHF
TGCGCCAGCAGCAGGGGGACGGGTGATCAGCCCCAGCATTTT
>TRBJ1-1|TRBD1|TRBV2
CASSEAKGTGVVNTEAFF
TGTGCCAGCAGTGAAGCTAAAGGGACAGGGGTGGTGAACACTGAAGCTTTCTTT
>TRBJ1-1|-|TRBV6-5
CAARGGNLNTEAFF
TGTGCCGCCCGGGGGGGGAATTTGAACACTGAAGCTTTCTTT
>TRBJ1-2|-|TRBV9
CASSATGTSYGYTF
TGTGCCAGCAGCGCCACCGGGACTTCCTATGGCTACACCTTC
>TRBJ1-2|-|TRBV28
CASRSLGSYTF
TGTGCCAGCCGCTCCTTAGGCAGCTACACCTTC
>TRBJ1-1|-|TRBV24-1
CATSAEGMDTEAFF
TGTGCCACCAGTGCGGAGGGTATGGACACTGAAGCTTTCTTT
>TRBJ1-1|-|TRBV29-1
CSGGYEAFF
TGCAGCGGTGGGTATGAAGCTTTCTTT
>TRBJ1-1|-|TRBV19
CASSWDMNTEAFF
TGTGCCAGTAGTTGGGACATGAACACTGAAGCTTTCTTT
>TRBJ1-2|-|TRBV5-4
CASRYDSPGYGYTF
TGTGCCAGCAGATACGACAGTCCGGGCTATGGCTACACCTTC
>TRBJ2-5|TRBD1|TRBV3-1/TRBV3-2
CASSQTGGLETQYF
TGTGCCAGCAGCCAAACAGGGGGCCTTGAGACCCAGTACTTC